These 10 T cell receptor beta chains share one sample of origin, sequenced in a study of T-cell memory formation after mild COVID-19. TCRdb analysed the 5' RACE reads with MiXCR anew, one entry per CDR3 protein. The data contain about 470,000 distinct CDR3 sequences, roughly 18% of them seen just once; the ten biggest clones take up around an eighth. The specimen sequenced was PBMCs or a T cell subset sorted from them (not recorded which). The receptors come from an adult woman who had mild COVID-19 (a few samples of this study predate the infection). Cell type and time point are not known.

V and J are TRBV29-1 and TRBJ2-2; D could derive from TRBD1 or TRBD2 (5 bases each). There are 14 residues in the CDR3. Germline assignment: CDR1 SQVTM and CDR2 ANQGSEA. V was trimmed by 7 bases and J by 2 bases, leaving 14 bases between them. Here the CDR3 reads CSAYGTENTGELFF. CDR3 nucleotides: TGCAGCGCCTATGGGACGGAAAACACCGGGGAGCTGTTTTTT.

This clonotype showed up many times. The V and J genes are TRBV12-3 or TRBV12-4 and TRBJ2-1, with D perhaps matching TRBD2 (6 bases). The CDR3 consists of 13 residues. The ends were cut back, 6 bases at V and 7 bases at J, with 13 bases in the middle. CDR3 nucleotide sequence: TGTGCCAGCAGAGGCGGGAAGCATAATGAGCAGTTCTTC. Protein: CASRGGKHNEQFF.

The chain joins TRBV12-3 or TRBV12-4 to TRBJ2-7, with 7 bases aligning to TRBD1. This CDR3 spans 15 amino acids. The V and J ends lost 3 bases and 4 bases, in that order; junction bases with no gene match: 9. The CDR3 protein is CASSFRQGRRYEQYF. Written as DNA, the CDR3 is TGTGCCAGCAGTTTCCGACAGGGAAGGAGGTACGAGCAGTACTTC.

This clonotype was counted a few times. In nucleotides, the CDR3 is TGTGCCAGCAGCCAAGATTGGGGGAATCTCAGGAACACTGAAGCTTTCTTT. Its translation: CASSQDWGNLRNTEAFF. The chain employs TRBV3-1 and TRBJ1-1; a possible D gene is TRBD1 (5 bases). V lost 0 bases and J lost 1, with 15 bases in between. Germline CDR1 reads LGHDT; CDR2 reads YNNKEL (reference sequence). The CDR3 covers 17 residues.

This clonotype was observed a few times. The CDR3 here is CASGGGVAGEQYF. CDR3 coding DNA: TGTGCCAGCGGCGGAGGGGTAGCGGGCGAGCAGTACTTC. The chain employs TRBV25-1 and TRBJ2-7; 7 bases map to TRBD2. J gave up 6 bases and V 8 bases, and 10 bases lay outside the gene matches. There are 13 residues in the CDR3. Germline V gene data show CDR1 as MGHDK and CDR2 as SYGVNS.

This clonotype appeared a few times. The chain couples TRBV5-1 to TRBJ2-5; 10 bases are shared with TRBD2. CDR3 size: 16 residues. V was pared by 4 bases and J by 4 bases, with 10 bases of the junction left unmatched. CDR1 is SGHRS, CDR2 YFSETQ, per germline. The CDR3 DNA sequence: TGCGCCAGCAGCCCTCAGGCTAGCGGGAGTGGAGAGACCCAGTACTTC. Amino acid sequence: CASSPQASGSGETQYF. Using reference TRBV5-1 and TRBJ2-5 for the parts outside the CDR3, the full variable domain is KAGVTQTPRYLIKTRGQQVTLSCSPISGHRSVSWYQQTPGQGLQFLFEYFSETQRNKGNFPGRFSGRQFSNSRSEMNVSTLELGDSALYLCASSPQASGSGETQYFGPGTRLLVL.

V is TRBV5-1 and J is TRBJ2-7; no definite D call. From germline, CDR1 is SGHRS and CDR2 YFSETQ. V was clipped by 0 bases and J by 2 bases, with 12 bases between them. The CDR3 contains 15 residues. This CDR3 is CASSLGADLPYEQYF. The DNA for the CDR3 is TGCGCCAGCAGCTTGGGGGCGGACCTTCCCTACGAGCAGTACTTC.

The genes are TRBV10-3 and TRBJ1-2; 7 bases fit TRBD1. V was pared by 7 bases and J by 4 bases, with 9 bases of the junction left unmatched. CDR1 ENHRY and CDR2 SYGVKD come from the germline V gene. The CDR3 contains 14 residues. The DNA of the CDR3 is TGTGCCATCAATCCAACAGGGGAAATCTATGGCTACACCTTC. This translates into CAINPTGEIYGYTF.

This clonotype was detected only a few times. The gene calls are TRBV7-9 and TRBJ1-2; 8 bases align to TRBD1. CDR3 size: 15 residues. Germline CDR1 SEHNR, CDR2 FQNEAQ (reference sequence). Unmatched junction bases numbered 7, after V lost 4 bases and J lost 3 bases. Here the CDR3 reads CASSSDKTGDYGYTF. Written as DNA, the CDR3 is TGTGCCAGCAGCTCGGATAAGACAGGGGACTATGGCTACACCTTC.

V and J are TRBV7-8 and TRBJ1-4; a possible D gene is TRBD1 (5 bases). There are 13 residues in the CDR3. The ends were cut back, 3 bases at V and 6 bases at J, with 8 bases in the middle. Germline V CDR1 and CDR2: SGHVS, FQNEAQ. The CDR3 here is CASSLQGYEKLFF. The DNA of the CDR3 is TGTGCCAGCAGCTTGCAGGGATATGAAAAACTGTTTTTT.